A selection of T cell receptor beta chains follows, all from one sample in a study of CD8 T cells in Susac syndrome. TCRdb re-derived calls from the immunoSEQ multiplex PCR reads in MiXCR, one entry per CDR3 protein. Of fewer than 85,000 distinct CDR3 sequences listed, approximately 95% are singletons. Sequencing was performed on CD8+ T cells from PBMCs. These receptors came from a human donor with Susac syndrome. Both conserved end residues are part of each CDR3.

CDR3 | J | length | V
CATGTGLSYEQYF | TRBJ2-7 | 13 | TRBV15
CSADRGKFNEQFF | TRBJ2-1 | 13 | TRBV20-1
CSVEERESYEQYF | TRBJ2-7 | 13 | TRBV29-1
CASSFPSSRQPQHF | TRBJ1-5 | 14 | TRBV28
CASSFFVDSNTEAFF | TRBJ1-1 | 15 | TRBV5-8
CASSQDGTSASSTDTQYF | TRBJ2-3 | 18 | TRBV4-3
CSARDLTGPYNEQFF | TRBJ2-1 | 15 | TRBV20-1
CSARDRQSNSNQPQHF | TRBJ1-5 | 16 | TRBV20-1
CSVDWQGNTGELFF | TRBJ2-2 | 14 | TRBV29-1
CAIQTSGFTGELFF | TRBJ2-2 | 14 | TRBV2
CSVEEPGQSYNEQFF | TRBJ2-1 | 15 | TRBV29-1
CSASTDYNEQFF | TRBJ2-1 | 12 | TRBV20-1
CASSSPTAAVKTQYF | TRBJ2-5 | 15 | TRBV28
CASSQDAQGIQYF | TRBJ2-4 | 13 | TRBV4-3
CAWSVGGMNTQYF | TRBJ2-3 | 13 | TRBV30
CASSQDGRRYF | TRBJ2-5 | 11 | TRBV4-1
CASSQGRSTLRAVGGELFF | TRBJ2-2 | 19 | TRBV4-1
CSARDSASGSLEQYF | TRBJ2-7 | 15 | TRBV20-1
CSVPLDRGAGYTF | TRBJ1-2 | 13 | TRBV29-1
CSARDPEVSYEQYF | TRBJ2-7 | 14 | TRBV20-1
CASSLSNYGYTF | TRBJ1-2 | 12 | TRBV13
CASSLYGGDYGYTF | TRBJ1-2 | 14 | TRBV7-2
CASSLKQTGQQFF | TRBJ2-1 | 13 | TRBV12-3/TRBV12-4
CASGPGLTGVLNTEAFF | TRBJ1-1 | 17 | TRBV12-5
CASSFGQQETQYF | TRBJ2-5 | 13 | TRBV7-2
CASSTGSEDTQYF | TRBJ2-3 | 13 | TRBV6-5
CASTTTGTSGETQYF | TRBJ2-5 | 15 | TRBV7-6
CATETKSHNEKLFF | TRBJ1-4 | 14 | TRBV24-1
CSASIPNYGYTF | TRBJ1-2 | 12 | TRBV20-1
CASSQVATEQYF | TRBJ2-7 | 12 | TRBV4-3
CASSLDRDEGELFF | TRBJ2-2 | 14 | TRBV7-9
CASSWDLTYEQYF | TRBJ2-7 | 13 | TRBV19
CASSSSGATNEKLFF | TRBJ1-4 | 15 | TRBV6-5
CASSYSLWGTEVGETQYF | TRBJ2-5 | 18 | TRBV6-2/TRBV6-3
CASSLISETQYF | TRBJ2-5 | 12 | TRBV28
CASSPFANEQYF | TRBJ2-7 | 12 | TRBV5-8
CASSLDDLLGGYTF | TRBJ1-2 | 14 | TRBV5-4
CASSLEYNEQFF | TRBJ2-1 | 12 | TRBV11-2
CASFSPGLAGYEQYF | TRBJ2-7 | 15 | TRBV6-2/TRBV6-3
CATSDGQPPNTGELFF | TRBJ2-2 | 16 | TRBV24-1
CSARERRLAGQETQYF | TRBJ2-5 | 16 | TRBV20-1
CSASSPEAGSYNEQFF | TRBJ2-1 | 16 | TRBV20-1
CSARDVRVGEQYF | TRBJ2-7 | 13 | TRBV20-1
CASSFGTGPLDAKNIQYF | TRBJ2-4 | 18 | TRBV28
CASSIEDNYYEQYF | TRBJ2-7 | 14 | TRBV19
CSVVGVLAGGYEQYF | TRBJ2-7 | 15 | TRBV29-1
CASSLGPGGRSDEQFF | TRBJ2-1 | 16 | TRBV7-6
CSALKIGSGSTYEQYF | TRBJ2-7 | 16 | TRBV20-1
CAWRINREQFF | TRBJ2-1 | 11 | TRBV30
CATEKDNEQFF | TRBJ2-1 | 11 | TRBV28
CASSPPGRGNEQFF | TRBJ2-1 | 14 | TRBV7-2
CSAEGGTSYNEQFF | TRBJ2-1 | 14 | TRBV29-1
CASSFSAWGSNQPQHF | TRBJ1-5 | 16 | TRBV12-3/TRBV12-4